This record covers a single T cell receptor beta chain. The sample comes from a study of shared clonotypes between healthy human individuals. The protocol was immunoSEQ multiplex PCR, while the TCRdb copy is restricted to in-frame clones and leaves out a portion. Here the sample spans some 530,000 clones, 65% to 85% being singletons. The sample taken for sequencing was PBMCs. The receptor comes from a middle-aged woman in good health. Some clones in this sample may be carry-over from other donors' samples.

CDR3 sequence (DNA): TGTGCCTGGAGCTGGCTTAACTCCTACGAGCAGTACTTC. It encodes CAWSWLNSYEQYF. This chain links TRBV30 with TRBJ2-5; D call uncertain. The DNA end is a closer match to TRBJ2-7, so the J assignment may be wrong. This CDR3 has 13 residues. Looked up from germline, CDR1 is GTSNPN and CDR2 is SVGIG (reference sequence).